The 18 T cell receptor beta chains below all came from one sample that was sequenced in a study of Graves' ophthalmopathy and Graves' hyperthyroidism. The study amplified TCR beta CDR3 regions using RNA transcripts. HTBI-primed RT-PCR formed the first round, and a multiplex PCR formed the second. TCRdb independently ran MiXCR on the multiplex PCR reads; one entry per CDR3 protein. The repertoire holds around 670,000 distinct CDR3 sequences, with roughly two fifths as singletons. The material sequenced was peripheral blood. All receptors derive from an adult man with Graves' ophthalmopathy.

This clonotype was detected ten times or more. CDR3 nucleotide sequence: TGTGCCAGCAGCTTGGACGCTAGGGGGAGCCTGCAGTACTTC. It yields the protein CASSLDARGSLQYF. The genes are TRBV7-2 and TRBJ2-7; maybe TRBD1 (6 bases). The CDR3 covers 14 residues. V was shortened by 3 bases and J by 9 bases, with 18 bases between the two germline ends. Germline values: CDR1 SGHTA, CDR2 FQGNSA.

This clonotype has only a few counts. The CDR3 DNA follows: TGTGCCAGCAGCTTAGGGGACGGCGGGAGCCCCTACGAGCAGTACTTC. Its translation: CASSLGDGGSPYEQYF. The rearrangement uses TRBV7-6 and TRBJ2-7; 7 bases map to TRBD2. In germline, CDR1 is SGHVS, CDR2 FNYEAQ. This CDR3 is 16 amino acids long. The J segment lost 2 bases and the V segment lost 1 base, leaving 8 bases of the junction unmatched.

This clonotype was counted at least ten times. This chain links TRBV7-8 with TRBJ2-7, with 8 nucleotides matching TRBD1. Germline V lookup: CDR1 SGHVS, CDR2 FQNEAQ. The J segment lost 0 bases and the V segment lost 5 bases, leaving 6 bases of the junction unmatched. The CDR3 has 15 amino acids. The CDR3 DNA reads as TGTGCCAGCAGCCAACTCCAGGGGGCCTCCTACGAGCAGTACTTC. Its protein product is CASSQLQGASYEQYF.

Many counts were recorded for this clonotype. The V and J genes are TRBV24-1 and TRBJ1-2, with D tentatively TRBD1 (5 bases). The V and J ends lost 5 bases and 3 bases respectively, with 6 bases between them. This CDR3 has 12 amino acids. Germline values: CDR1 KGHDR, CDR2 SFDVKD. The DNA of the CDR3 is TGTGCCACCAGTGCCAGGGACTATGGCTACACCTTC. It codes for CATSARDYGYTF.

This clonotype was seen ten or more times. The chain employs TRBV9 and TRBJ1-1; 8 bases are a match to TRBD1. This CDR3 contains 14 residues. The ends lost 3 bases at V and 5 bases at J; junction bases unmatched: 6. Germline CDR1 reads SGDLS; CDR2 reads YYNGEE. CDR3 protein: CASSGGQGGTEAFF. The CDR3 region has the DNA TGTGCCAGCAGCGGTGGACAGGGTGGGACTGAAGCTTTCTTT.

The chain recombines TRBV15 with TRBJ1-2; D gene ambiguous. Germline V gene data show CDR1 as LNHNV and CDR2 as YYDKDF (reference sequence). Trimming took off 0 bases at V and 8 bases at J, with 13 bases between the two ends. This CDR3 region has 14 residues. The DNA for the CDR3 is TGTGCCACCAGCAGAGACAGCGCGAATAGGGGCTACACCTTC. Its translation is CATSRDSANRGYTF.

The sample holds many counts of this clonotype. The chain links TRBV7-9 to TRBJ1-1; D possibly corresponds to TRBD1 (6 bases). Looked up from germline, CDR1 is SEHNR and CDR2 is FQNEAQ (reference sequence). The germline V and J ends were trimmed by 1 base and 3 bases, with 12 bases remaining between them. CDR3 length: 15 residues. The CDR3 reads CASSLGRGRHTEAFF. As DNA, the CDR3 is TGTGCCAGCAGCTTAGGACGGGGGCGCCACACTGAAGCTTTCTTT.

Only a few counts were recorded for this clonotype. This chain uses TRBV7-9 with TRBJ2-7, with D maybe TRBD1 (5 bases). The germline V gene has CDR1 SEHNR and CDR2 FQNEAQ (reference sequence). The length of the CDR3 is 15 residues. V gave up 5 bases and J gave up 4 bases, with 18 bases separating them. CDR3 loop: CASSESRVQQYEQYF. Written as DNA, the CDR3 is TGTGCCAGCAGCGAGAGCAGGGTTCAGCAGTACGAGCAGTACTTC.

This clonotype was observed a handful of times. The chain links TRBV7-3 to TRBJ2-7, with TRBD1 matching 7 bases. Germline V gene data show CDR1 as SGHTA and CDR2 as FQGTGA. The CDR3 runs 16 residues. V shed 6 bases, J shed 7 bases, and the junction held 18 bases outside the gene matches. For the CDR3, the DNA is TGTGCCAGCAGTGAGACCTATACGGCAGGGGGAGAGGAGCAGTACTTC. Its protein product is CASSETYTAGGEEQYF.

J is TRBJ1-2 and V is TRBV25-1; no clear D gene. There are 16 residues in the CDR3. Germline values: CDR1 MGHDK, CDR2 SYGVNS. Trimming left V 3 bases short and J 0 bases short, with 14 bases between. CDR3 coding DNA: TGTGCCAGCAGTGATAGTGCCGGGGAGCCTAACTATGGCTACACCTTC. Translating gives CASSDSAGEPNYGYTF.

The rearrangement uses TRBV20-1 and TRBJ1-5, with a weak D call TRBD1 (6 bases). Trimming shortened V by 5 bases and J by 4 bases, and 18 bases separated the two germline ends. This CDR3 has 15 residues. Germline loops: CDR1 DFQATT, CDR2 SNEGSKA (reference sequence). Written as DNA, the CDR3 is TGCAGTGCTCCAAGGAGGGGGGGTTCGAATCAGCCCCAGCATTTT. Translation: CSAPRRGGSNQPQHF.

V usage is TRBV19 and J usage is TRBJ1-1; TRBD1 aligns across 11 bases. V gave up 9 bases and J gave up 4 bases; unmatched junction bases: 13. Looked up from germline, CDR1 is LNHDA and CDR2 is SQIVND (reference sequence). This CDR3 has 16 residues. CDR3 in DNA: TGTGCCAGCAGCCCGTCCGGGACAGGGGGAGCCACTGAAGCTTTCTTT. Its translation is CASSPSGTGGATEAFF.

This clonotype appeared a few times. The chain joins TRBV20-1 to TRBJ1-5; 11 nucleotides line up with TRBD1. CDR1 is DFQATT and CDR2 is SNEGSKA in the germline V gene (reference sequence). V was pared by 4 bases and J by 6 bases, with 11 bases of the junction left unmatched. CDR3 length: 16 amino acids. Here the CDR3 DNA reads TGCAGTGCTACCCGACTGGGGACAGGGGGTCGTCAGCCCCAGCATTTT. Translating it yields CSATRLGTGGRQPQHF.

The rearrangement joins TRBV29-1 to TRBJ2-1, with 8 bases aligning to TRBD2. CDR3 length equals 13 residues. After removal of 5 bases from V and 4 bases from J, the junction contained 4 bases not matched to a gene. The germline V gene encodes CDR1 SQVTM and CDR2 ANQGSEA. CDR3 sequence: CSVLSSGYNEQFF. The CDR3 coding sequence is TGCAGCGTTCTGTCTAGCGGGTACAATGAGCAGTTCTTC.

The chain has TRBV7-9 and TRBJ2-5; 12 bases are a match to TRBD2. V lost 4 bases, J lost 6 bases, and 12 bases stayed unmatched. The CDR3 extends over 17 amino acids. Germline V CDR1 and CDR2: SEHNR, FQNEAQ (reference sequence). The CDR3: CASSSGASGRAGKTQYF. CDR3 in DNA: TGTGCCAGCAGCTCAGGGGCTAGCGGGAGGGCCGGGAAGACCCAGTACTTC.

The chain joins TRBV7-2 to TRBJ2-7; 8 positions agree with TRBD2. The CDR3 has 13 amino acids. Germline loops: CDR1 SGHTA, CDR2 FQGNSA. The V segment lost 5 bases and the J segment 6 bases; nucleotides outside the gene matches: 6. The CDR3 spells CASSVTGTSEQYF. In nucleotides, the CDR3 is TGTGCCAGCAGCGTGACCGGGACTAGCGAGCAGTACTTC.

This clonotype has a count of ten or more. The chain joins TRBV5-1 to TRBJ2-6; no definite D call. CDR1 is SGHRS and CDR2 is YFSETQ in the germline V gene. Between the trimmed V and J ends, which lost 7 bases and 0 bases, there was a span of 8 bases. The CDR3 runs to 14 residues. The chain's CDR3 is CASHPDSGANVLTF. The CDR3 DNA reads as TGCGCCAGCCACCCCGACTCTGGGGCCAACGTCCTGACTTTC.

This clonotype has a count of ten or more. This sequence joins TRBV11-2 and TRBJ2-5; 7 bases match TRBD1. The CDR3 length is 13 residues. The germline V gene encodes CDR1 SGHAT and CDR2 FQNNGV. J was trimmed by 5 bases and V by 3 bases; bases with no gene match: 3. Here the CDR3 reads CASSFGQAETQYF. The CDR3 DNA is TGTGCCAGCAGCTTCGGACAGGCCGAGACCCAGTACTTC.